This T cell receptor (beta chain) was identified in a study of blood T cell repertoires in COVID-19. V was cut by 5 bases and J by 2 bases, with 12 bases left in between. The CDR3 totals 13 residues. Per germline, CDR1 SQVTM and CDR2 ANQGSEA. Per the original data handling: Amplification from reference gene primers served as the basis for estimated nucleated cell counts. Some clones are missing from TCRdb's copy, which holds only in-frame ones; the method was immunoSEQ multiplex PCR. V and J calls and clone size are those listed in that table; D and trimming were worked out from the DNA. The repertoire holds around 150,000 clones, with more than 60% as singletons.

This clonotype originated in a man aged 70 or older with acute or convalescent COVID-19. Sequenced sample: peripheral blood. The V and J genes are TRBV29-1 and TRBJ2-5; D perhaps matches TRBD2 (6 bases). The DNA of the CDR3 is TGCAGCGTTATGTATCGGGGGCAAGAGACCCAGTACTTC. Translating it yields CSVMYRGQETQYF.